Each of the 10 T cell receptor beta chains below was sequenced from the same sample in a study of T cells expressing NK-cell markers (dated by TCRdb to the early 2020s). To prepare the library, 5' RACE was applied. Sequencing was carried out with an Illumina HiSeq 2000. TCRdb reprocessed the reads and assigns one entry to each CDR3 protein sequence, leaving out DNA. The sample's table covers 500,000 to 700,000 distinct CDR3 sequences. 3.5% to 4.5% of the sample lies in the top ten. Sample: blood T cells: a sorted CD56 or NKG2C T cell subset, CD4+ or CD8+ T cells, or bulk PBMC T cells (not recorded which). The origin of the receptors is a man aged 18 to 29 in good health. Donor details come from another sample of the same person, matched by shared clones.

This CDR3 reads CASSLDRSVQNTQYF. The chain links TRBV7-8 to TRBJ2-3; TCRdb's D gene call, TRBD1, goes unchecked for lack of DNA. Germline V gene data show CDR1 as SGHVS and CDR2 as FQNEAQ. This CDR3 spans 15 amino acids.

The chain couples TRBV29-1 to TRBJ2-1; TCRdb's D call of TRBD2 is untestable without DNA. The CDR3 length is 13 residues. Germline values: CDR1 SQVTM, CDR2 ANQGSEA. CDR3 in amino acids: CSVGTSGSNEQFF.

The chain combines TRBV20-1 with TRBJ2-1; TCRdb picks TRBD2, but there is no DNA to check that call. Germline lookup yields CDR1 DFQATT and CDR2 SNEGSKA (reference sequence). There are 20 residues in the CDR3. The CDR3 loop reads CSASRDGTFPGLAGVGEQFF.

The V gene is TRBV12-3 or TRBV12-4, the J gene TRBJ2-1; TCRdb indicates TRBD1, and absent DNA this call remains unverified. CDR3 length: 14 amino acids. The CDR3 loop is CASRRQGVFNEQFF.

This chain joins TRBV4-3 and TRBJ2-7; the TRBD1 assignment by TCRdb is unverifiable without DNA. Per the germline V gene, CDR1 is LGHNA and CDR2 is YSLEER. The CDR3 consists of 15 residues. CDR3 amino acids: CASSQERDSPYEQYF.

The chain uses TRBV5-1 and TRBJ2-7; TCRdb gives TRBD2 as the D gene, but with no DNA this cannot be confirmed. Germline-derived CDR1 and CDR2 are SGHRS and YFSETQ. This CDR3 comprises 16 residues. The CDR3 spells CASSLNPPVSAYEQYF.

The chain's CDR3 is CAIKIAGAYEQYF. V gene TRBV10-3 combines with J gene TRBJ2-7; the TRBD1 assignment by TCRdb is unverifiable without DNA. The germline V gene encodes CDR1 ENHRY and CDR2 SYGVKD. This CDR3 comprises 13 residues.

The chain joins TRBV6-1 to TRBJ2-1; TCRdb indicates TRBD2, and absent DNA this call remains unverified. Germline V lookup: CDR1 MNHNS, CDR2 SASEGT. The CDR3 runs 17 residues. This CDR3 reads CASSEFVRVGTTREQLF.

The rearrangement links TRBV20-1 to TRBJ1-2; TCRdb outputs TRBD1, but without DNA this stays unchecked. There are 14 residues in the CDR3. Germline lookup yields CDR1 DFQATT and CDR2 SNEGSKA (reference sequence). The CDR3 loop is CSASFGTENYGYTF.

This sequence joins TRBV10-3 and TRBJ1-4; with no DNA, the TCRdb D assignment of TRBD1 cannot be verified. Germline V gives CDR1 ENHRY, CDR2 SYGVKD. This CDR3 has 15 amino acids. This CDR3 reads CAISESGSGNEKLFF.